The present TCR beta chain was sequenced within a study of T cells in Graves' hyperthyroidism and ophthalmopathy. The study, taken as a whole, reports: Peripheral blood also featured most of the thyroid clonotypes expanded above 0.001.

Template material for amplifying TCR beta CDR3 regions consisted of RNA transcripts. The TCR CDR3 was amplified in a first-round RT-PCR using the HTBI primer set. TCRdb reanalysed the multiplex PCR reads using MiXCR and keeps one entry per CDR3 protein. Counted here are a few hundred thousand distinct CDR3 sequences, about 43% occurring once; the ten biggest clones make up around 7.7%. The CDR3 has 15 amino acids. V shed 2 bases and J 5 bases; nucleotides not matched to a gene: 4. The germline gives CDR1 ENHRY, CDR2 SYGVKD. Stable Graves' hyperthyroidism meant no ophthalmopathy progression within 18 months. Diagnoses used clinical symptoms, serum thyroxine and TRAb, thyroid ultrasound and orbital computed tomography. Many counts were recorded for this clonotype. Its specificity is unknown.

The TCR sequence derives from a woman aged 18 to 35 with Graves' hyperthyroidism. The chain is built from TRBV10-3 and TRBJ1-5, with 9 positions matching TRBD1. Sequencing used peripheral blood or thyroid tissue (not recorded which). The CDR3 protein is CAISEGGTGYQPQHF. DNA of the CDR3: TGTGCCATCAGTGAGGGAGGGACAGGGTATCAGCCCCAGCATTTT.